These 26 T cell receptor beta chains were all obtained from the same sample, sequenced in a study of T-cell memory formation after mild COVID-19. TCRdb independently ran MiXCR on the 5' RACE reads; one entry per CDR3 protein. The table includes 89,000 or so distinct CDR3 sequences, about 13% detected once. Sequencing was performed on PBMCs or a T cell subset sorted from them (not recorded which). The receptor source for this set is a man younger than 35 who had mild COVID-19 (a few samples of this study predate the infection). Cell type and time point are not known.

The rearrangement joins TRBV4-1 to TRBJ1-1; D unclear. The V end lost 0 bases, the J end lost 5 bases, and 10 bases lay between the germline ends. The CDR3 length is 14 residues. Germline-derived CDR1 and CDR2 are MGHRA and YSYEKL. The CDR3, as DNA: TGCGCCAGCAGCCAAGACCCTGCGGGGACTGAAGCTTTCTTT. Amino acids: CASSQDPAGTEAFF.

This chain joins TRBV7-9 and TRBJ1-6; 8 bases agree with TRBD1. Germline assignment: CDR1 SEHNR and CDR2 FQNEAQ (reference sequence). The V gene end was trimmed by 5 bases and the J gene end by 10 bases; junction bases not matched to a gene: 13. The length of the CDR3 is 16 residues. The CDR3 loop reads CASSRARTGLESPLHF. DNA for the CDR3: TGTGCCAGCAGCAGGGCCCGGACAGGGCTAGAATCACCCCTCCACTTT.

The chain employs TRBV7-2 and TRBJ2-1, with 8 bases matching TRBD2. Germline CDR1 and CDR2: SGHTA and FQGNSA. J lost 8 bases, V lost 6 bases, and 12 bases had no gene match. The CDR3 length is 15 residues. As DNA, the CDR3 is TGTGCCAGCAGATTTCGGAGCGGGGGTCGGGATGAGCAGTTCTTC. As protein: CASRFRSGGRDEQFF.

The genes are TRBV6-2 or TRBV6-3 and TRBJ2-1; TRBD2 matches 9 bases. The J segment lost 6 bases and the V segment lost 2 bases, leaving 8 bases of the junction unmatched. This CDR3 has 16 residues. Germline values: CDR1 MNHEY, CDR2 SVGEGT. CDR3 nucleotide sequence: TGTGCCAGCAGTTACCCCCAGCGGGGGGCCTCCAATGAGCAGTTCTTC. Its translation is CASSYPQRGASNEQFF.

The CDR3 DNA reads TGCAGCGTTGATATCACCCATGAGCAGTTCTTC. It yields the protein CSVDITHEQFF. The chain couples TRBV29-1 to TRBJ2-1; D is ambiguous. Germline V lookup: CDR1 SQVTM, CDR2 ANQGSEA. V gave up 3 bases and J gave up 8 bases, with 8 bases separating them. This CDR3 spans 11 amino acids.

This clonotype was counted between two and nine times. This sequence joins TRBV12-3 or TRBV12-4 and TRBJ1-5; the D gene is possibly TRBD1 (6 bases). The V and J ends lost 6 bases and 2 bases respectively, with 11 bases between them. This CDR3 spans 14 amino acids. The CDR3 DNA follows: TGTGCCAGCAGGATACAGGGACGCAATCAGCCCCAGCATTTT. It is translated as CASRIQGRNQPQHF.

V is TRBV5-1 and J is TRBJ2-5; 8 bases fit TRBD1. This CDR3 region has 15 residues. Trimming at V came to 6 bases and at J to 5 bases, leaving 12 bases not matched to a gene. CDR1 and CDR2 from the germline V gene are SGHRS and YFSETQ. For the CDR3, the DNA is TGCGCCAGCAATTCCCAGGGGGCAATCGGGGAGACCCAGTACTTC. Amino acids: CASNSQGAIGETQYF.

This clonotype has a handful of counts. The J gene is TRBJ2-5, the V gene TRBV5-1, with no clear D. V gave up 2 bases and J gave up 0 bases, with 8 bases separating them. The CDR3 runs to 14 residues. Germline V gene lookup returns CDR1 SGHRS and CDR2 YFSETQ. DNA for the CDR3: TGCGCCAGCAGCTTCCGCCAGTACCAAGAGACCCAGTACTTC. Encoded protein: CASSFRQYQETQYF.

V is TRBV5-1 and J is TRBJ2-3; tentatively, D is TRBD1 (7 bases). Trimming pared 5 bases from V and 0 bases from J, leaving 16 bases between. There are 16 residues in the CDR3. Germline V gene sequence: CDR1 SGHRS, CDR2 YFSETQ. Written as DNA, the CDR3 is TGCGCCAGCAGTACCAGGGGGGTCTCTAGCACAGATACGCAGTATTTT. Its protein product is CASSTRGVSSTDTQYF.

V and J are TRBV6-5 and TRBJ1-2; D unclear. With 6 bases removed from V and 1 base from J, the gap between germline ends came to 15 bases. Germline V gives CDR1 MNHEY, CDR2 SVGAGI. The CDR3 has 15 amino acids. The CDR3 nucleotides are TGTGCCAGCAGCTACAGCCCTTCTAGTAACTATGGCTACACCTTC. It specifies CASSYSPSSNYGYTF.

The CDR3 DNA sequence: TGCAGTGCGGGGACAGGGTATCTCTTTAGGGTTTCTGGAAACACCATATATTTT. Translation gives CSAGTGYLFRVSGNTIYF. The chain carries TRBV20-1 and TRBJ1-3; 9 bases match TRBD1. The CDR3 covers 18 residues. The V segment lost 6 bases and the J segment 1 base; nucleotides outside the gene matches: 16. Germline CDR1 DFQATT, CDR2 SNEGSKA (reference sequence).

The genes are TRBV6-2 or TRBV6-3 and TRBJ2-2, with D possibly TRBD1 on 6 matching bases. V was pared by 0 bases and J by 6 bases, with 11 bases between. CDR1 is MNHEY and CDR2 is SVGEGT in the germline V gene. This CDR3 is 15 amino acids long. CDR3 coding DNA: TGTGCCAGCAGTTACTCGGTCAAGGGGGCCGGGGAGCTGTTTTTT. Protein product: CASSYSVKGAGELFF.

The table lists this clonotype with a few counts. The J gene is TRBJ2-2, the V gene TRBV28; D is possibly TRBD1 (6 bases). The V gene lost 5 bases and the J gene lost 1 base, with 11 bases spanning the gap. Germline loops: CDR1 MDHEN, CDR2 SYDVKM. The CDR3 consists of 15 residues. This CDR3 is CASSPRTENTGELFF. CDR3 coding DNA: TGTGCCAGCAGTCCTCGGACAGAGAACACCGGGGAGCTGTTTTTT. The variable domain in full, completed from reference TRBV28 and TRBJ2-2, reads DVKVTQSSRYLVKRTGEKVFLECVQDMDHENMFWYRQDPGLGLRLIYFSYDVKMKEKGDIPEGYSVSREKKERFSLILESASTNQTSMYLCASSPRTENTGELFFGEGSRLTVL.

The V gene is TRBV9, the J gene TRBJ2-3; D may correspond to TRBD1 or TRBD2 (5 bases each). V was pared by 4 bases and J by 2 bases, with 20 bases between. The CDR3 spans 17 residues. Germline loops: CDR1 SGDLS, CDR2 YYNGEE. CDR3 DNA: TGTGCCAGCAGCCCCGGGGTGGGGCCGGATAACACAGATACGCAGTATTTT. Translated, it gives CASSPGVGPDNTDTQYF.

The chain is built from TRBV6-5 and TRBJ1-3; no clear D gene. V lost 1 base to trimming and J lost 4 bases, with 14 bases between them. From germline, CDR1 is MNHEY and CDR2 SVGAGI. The CDR3 is 16 residues long. CDR3 residues: CASSYFPEGGGNTIYF. CDR3 DNA: TGTGCCAGCAGTTACTTCCCGGAGGGTGGGGGAAACACCATATATTTT.

This chain joins TRBV19 and TRBJ1-5, with 7 bases matching TRBD1. The CDR3 extends over 14 amino acids. CDR1 and CDR2 from the germline V gene are LNHDA and SQIVND (reference sequence). J gave up 3 bases and V 5 bases, and 4 bases lay outside the gene matches. The CDR3 here is CASSPGGSNQPQHF. The CDR3 nucleotides are TGTGCCAGTAGTCCAGGGGGGTCCAATCAGCCCCAGCATTTT.

This clonotype was observed a few times. This chain connects TRBV12-3 or TRBV12-4 to TRBJ2-1, with TRBD1 as a possible D gene (6 bases). V lost 10 bases and J lost 10, with 20 bases in between. This CDR3 is built from 13 residues. CDR3 bases: TGTGCCACCTCAATAGGGGGATTCAACGAGCAGTTCTTC. Protein sequence: CATSIGGFNEQFF.

This clonotype has more than one count but fewer than ten. This chain uses TRBV11-2 with TRBJ2-5; 7 bases fit TRBD2. The ends lost 3 bases at V and 0 bases at J; junction bases unmatched: 4. Germline assignment: CDR1 SGHAT and CDR2 FQNNGV. This CDR3 has 15 residues. CDR3 loop: CASSFGTTDQETQYF. CDR3 sequence (DNA): TGTGCCAGCAGCTTCGGGACTACCGACCAAGAGACCCAGTACTTC.

In this sample, this clonotype turned up a few times. The chain has TRBV4-1 and TRBJ2-3, with 7 bases that match TRBD2. The CDR3 contains 15 residues. Germline V gene sequence: CDR1 MGHRA, CDR2 YSYEKL. The J segment lost 0 bases and the V segment lost 0 bases, leaving 0 bases of the junction unmatched. CDR3 in DNA: TGCGCCAGCAGCCAAGAGCGGGGGAGCACAGATACGCAGTATTTT. It encodes CASSQERGSTDTQYF.

This clonotype appeared a few times. The rearrangement joins TRBV9 to TRBJ2-7; no clear D gene. CDR1 is SGDLS, CDR2 YYNGEE, per germline. V was pared by 0 bases and J by 7 bases, with 17 bases between. This CDR3 spans 15 amino acids. CDR3 coding DNA: TGTGCCAGCAGCGTAGACGGGCTTAATACTCGGGAGCAGTACTTC. It codes for CASSVDGLNTREQYF. Together with reference TRBV9 and TRBJ2-7, the CDR3 gives the full variable domain: DSGVTQTPKHLITATGQRVTLRCSPRSGDLSVYWYQQSLDQGLQFLIQYYNGEERAKGNILERFSAQQFPDLHSELNLSSLELGDSALYFCASSVDGLNTREQYFGPGTRLTVT.

The table lists this clonotype with a few counts. The J gene is TRBJ1-2, the V gene TRBV5-1, with TRBD1 identical over 9 bases. The CDR3 runs to 14 residues. Germline V CDR1 and CDR2: SGHRS, YFSETQ. J was trimmed by 8 bases and V by 1 base; bases with no gene match: 6. The CDR3 nucleotides are TGCGCCAGCAGCTTGCCTGGACAGGGGTACGGCTACACCTTC. This codes for CASSLPGQGYGYTF.

This clonotype came up a few times. V is TRBV29-1 and J is TRBJ2-7; 7 bases agree with TRBD1. CDR1 is SQVTM and CDR2 is ANQGSEA in the germline V gene. Trimming cost V 7 bases and J 4 bases; bases outside gene matches: 7. The CDR3 is 12 residues long. The CDR3 reads CSARGQNYEQYF. The CDR3 DNA sequence: TGCAGCGCGAGGGGACAGAATTACGAGCAGTACTTC.

This clonotype was observed many times. The CDR3 DNA follows: TGTGCCAGCAGCGACACCCCTAGCGGGGGGTTAGATACGCAGTATTTT. It specifies CASSDTPSGGLDTQYF. The chain recombines TRBV5-5 with TRBJ2-3; TRBD2 agrees at 11 bases. Germline CDR1 reads SGHKS; CDR2 reads YYEKEE (reference sequence). Trimming removed 4 bases from V and 5 bases from J; junction bases left unmatched: 9. The CDR3 has 16 residues. The full variable domain, completed using reference TRBV5-5 and TRBJ2-3, is DAGVTQSPTHLIKTRGQQVTLRCSPISGHKSVSWYQQVLGQGPQFIFQYYEKEERGRGNFPDRFSARQFPNYSSELNVNALLLGDSALYLCASSDTPSGGLDTQYFGPGTRLTVL.

The V gene is TRBV27, the J gene TRBJ2-7; D assignment may be TRBD1 or TRBD2 (5 bases each). V was pared by 6 bases and J by 2 bases, with 14 bases between. The CDR3 extends over 14 amino acids. Germline V gives CDR1 MNHEY, CDR2 SMNVEV (reference sequence). The CDR3 reads CASSMGQGAYEQYF. CDR3 DNA sequence: TGTGCCAGCAGCATGGGGCAGGGAGCCTACGAGCAGTACTTC.

V and J are TRBV28 and TRBJ2-7; D is uncertain. Germline CDR1 MDHEN, CDR2 SYDVKM. Between the trimmed V and J ends, which lost 3 bases and 2 bases, there was a span of 8 bases. CDR3 size: 13 residues. The CDR3 sequence is CASSLASTYEQYV. The CDR3 DNA reads TGTGCCAGCAGTTTGGCGTCTACCTACGAGCAGTACGTC.

The genes are TRBV19 and TRBJ2-5, with D perhaps matching TRBD2 (6 bases). Trimming cost V 3 bases and J 5 bases, with 16 bases left between them. Germline V gives CDR1 LNHDA, CDR2 SQIVND (reference sequence). The CDR3 runs to 15 residues. In DNA, the CDR3 is TGTGCCAGTAGTATCGATGCGGGACCCTGGGAGACCCAGTACTTC. Translating gives CASSIDAGPWETQYF.